Shown below are 27 T cell receptor beta chains from a single sample sequenced in a study of vaccination and CD4 T cells after COVID-19. In TCRdb, the PCR reads were re-called with MiXCR into one record per CDR3 protein. There are roughly 30,000 distinct CDR3 sequences in the sample; under 65% occur only once, and around 5.5% lies in the top ten. Time point of the sample: late sampling 161 to 241 days after vaccination in a few convalescent patients. Specimen: CD4+ T cells from blood, collected about 7 months after SARS-CoV-2 vaccination. These receptors came from a human donor who had recovered from COVID-19.

The genes are TRBV20-1 and TRBJ2-7; weak D call: TRBD2 (5 bases). Germline CDR1 reads DFQATT; CDR2 reads SNEGSKA (reference sequence). Trimming stripped 3 bases from V and 2 bases from J, with 14 bases between. The CDR3 is 14 residues long. In DNA form, the CDR3 reads TGCAGTGCTAGGGATTATGAGGGCGCCTACGAGCAGTACTTC. Translated, it gives CSARDYEGAYEQYF.

V and J are TRBV12-3 or TRBV12-4 and TRBJ1-1; TRBD1 matches at 7 bases. V was clipped by 6 bases and J by 1 base; unmatched bases: 8. The CDR3 sequence is 15 residues long. CDR3 residues: CASRQGQQSNTEAFF. The CDR3 nucleotides read TGTGCCAGCAGGCAGGGACAGCAATCGAACACTGAAGCTTTCTTT.

V usage is TRBV20-1 and J usage is TRBJ2-3, with a weak D call TRBD2 (6 bases). Germline assignment: CDR1 DFQATT and CDR2 SNEGSKA (reference sequence). Trimming removed 5 bases at V and 0 bases at J, with 15 bases between. The CDR3 length is 15 residues. CDR3 amino acids: CSAPKEGRSTDTQYF. In DNA form, the CDR3 reads TGCAGTGCTCCTAAGGAGGGACGGAGCACAGATACGCAGTATTTT.

This clonotype appeared once. The V gene is TRBV6-5, the J gene TRBJ2-1; the match to TRBD2 covers 7 bases. This CDR3 comprises 16 residues. Germline CDR1 and CDR2: MNHEY and SVGAGI. Trimming at V came to 7 bases and at J to 0 bases, leaving 9 bases not matched to a gene. The chain's CDR3 is CASTPTSPSSYNEQFF. The CDR3 DNA reads as TGTGCCAGCACACCGACTAGCCCGAGCTCCTACAATGAGCAGTTCTTC.

The V gene is TRBV15, the J gene TRBJ1-2; 9 bases match TRBD1. V shed 3 bases and J 5 bases; nucleotides not matched to a gene: 4. This CDR3 region has 14 residues. The germline CDR1 and CDR2 sequences are LNHNV and YYDKDF (reference sequence). CDR3 in amino acids: CATSSKQGAYGYTF. Here the CDR3 DNA reads TGTGCCACCAGCAGCAAACAGGGGGCGTATGGCTACACCTTC.

This chain connects TRBV12-3 or TRBV12-4 to TRBJ2-1; the match to TRBD2 covers 8 bases. CDR3 length equals 12 residues. The V and J ends lost 6 bases and 10 bases, in that order; junction bases with no gene match: 5. The CDR3 DNA reads TGTGCCAGCAGGAGTATAGCGGGGGAGCAGTTCTTC. It codes for CASRSIAGEQFF.

The chain has TRBV28 and TRBJ2-1, with a weak D call TRBD2 (6 bases). Germline CDR1 is MDHEN and CDR2 is SYDVKM. Trimming took off 7 bases at V and 0 bases at J, with 13 bases between the two ends. The CDR3 length is 15 residues. The CDR3 region is CASTDSGSSYNEQFF. The CDR3 coding sequence is TGTGCCAGCACCGATAGCGGAAGCTCCTACAATGAGCAGTTCTTC.

The chain has TRBV20-1 and TRBJ2-1, with 7 bases that match TRBD2. The germline V gene has CDR1 DFQATT and CDR2 SNEGSKA (reference sequence). V lost 5 bases to trimming and J lost 7 bases; unmatched junction nucleotides: 14. The CDR3 totals 15 residues. CDR3 nucleotides: TGCAGTGCTGGGGGGGGTGTCCCATCGGGGAATGAGCAGTTCTTC. Its protein is CSAGGGVPSGNEQFF.

The table lists this clonotype with a few counts. The rearrangement joins TRBV7-9 to TRBJ1-2; the D gene is possibly TRBD1 (5 bases). Germline values: CDR1 SEHNR, CDR2 FQNEAQ (reference sequence). The CDR3 is 14 residues long. Between the trimmed V and J ends, which lost 5 bases and 4 bases, there was a span of 14 bases. CDR3 nucleotide sequence: TGTGCCAGCAGCCTAGGGGAGCCGGCCTATGGCTACACCTTC. Translation gives CASSLGEPAYGYTF.

In its sample, this clonotype was seen a few times. The chain links TRBV15 to TRBJ1-1, with D unresolved. The CDR3 has 13 residues. The germline V and J ends were trimmed by 8 bases and 5 bases, with 15 bases remaining between them. Germline V gene sequence: CDR1 LNHNV, CDR2 YYDKDF (reference sequence). This CDR3 is CATRKTVGTEAFF. The CDR3 DNA follows: TGTGCCACCCGAAAGACGGTCGGGACTGAAGCTTTCTTT.

This clonotype was recorded only once. V is TRBV14 and J is TRBJ2-3; TRBD1 aligns across 10 bases. This CDR3 spans 15 amino acids. Germline lookup yields CDR1 SGHDN and CDR2 FVKESK. The trim removed 2 bases at V and 7 bases at J, leaving 6 bases unmatched. CDR3 coding DNA: TGTGCCAGCAGCCAACCGGGACAGGGGCCATATACGCAGTATTTT. This encodes CASSQPGQGPYTQYF.

The V call is TRBV7-3, the J call TRBJ2-5, with D maybe TRBD2 (5 bases). Germline CDR1 SGHTA, CDR2 FQGTGA. The length of the CDR3 is 15 residues. Trimming took 2 bases from V and 5 from J, leaving 15 bases between them. The CDR3 DNA reads as TGTGCCAGCAGCTTAGGGAGCAGTTCCAGGGAGACCCAGTACTTC. This sequence encodes CASSLGSSSRETQYF.

This clonotype was found a few times. V and J are TRBV7-8 and TRBJ2-1; D remains unclear. This CDR3 comprises 14 residues. V shed 5 bases and J shed 2 bases, with 10 bases lying between them. The germline CDR1 and CDR2 sequences are SGHVS and FQNEAQ. CDR3 region: CASSPPGAYNEQFF. The CDR3 DNA reads TGTGCCAGCAGCCCTCCCGGTGCCTACAATGAGCAGTTCTTC.

The rearrangement uses TRBV7-8 and TRBJ2-1; D may be TRBD2 (7 bases). The ends were cut back, 5 bases at V and 0 bases at J, with 14 bases in the middle. This CDR3 has 16 residues. Germline assignment: CDR1 SGHVS and CDR2 FQNEAQ. Written as DNA, the CDR3 is TGTGCCAGCAGCCGAGGGGGGGGGAGCTCCTACAATGAGCAGTTCTTC. Its translation: CASSRGGGSSYNEQFF.

The chain couples TRBV6-5 to TRBJ2-1, with 7 positions matching TRBD2. Germline lookup yields CDR1 MNHEY and CDR2 SVGAGI. The V gene end was trimmed by 2 bases and the J gene end by 11 bases; junction bases not matched to a gene: 6. CDR3 length: 13 amino acids. Here the CDR3 DNA reads TGTGCCAGCAGTTACGGAAAGACTAGCCAGCAGTTCTTC. Its protein product is CASSYGKTSQQFF.

This clonotype has just a few counts. V and J are TRBV6-2 or TRBV6-3 and TRBJ2-1; D is perhaps TRBD2 (6 bases). Germline V gene sequence: CDR1 MNHEY, CDR2 SVGEGT. The CDR3 covers 15 residues. The V and J ends lost 10 bases and 10 bases respectively, with 26 bases between them. DNA of the CDR3: TGTGCCACTGCCGAGGGGACTTGGGGGGTCGGGGAGCAGTTCTTC. This sequence encodes CATAEGTWGVGEQFF.

The V call is TRBV6-1, the J call TRBJ2-3, with D possibly matching TRBD1 (6 bases). The V and J ends lost 3 bases and 2 bases respectively, with 12 bases between them. The CDR3 contains 15 residues. Germline V gene sequence: CDR1 MNHNS, CDR2 SASEGT. The CDR3 coding sequence is TGTGCCAGCAGTGACAGGGACACACACACAGATACGCAGTATTTT. As protein: CASSDRDTHTDTQYF.

The chain uses TRBV29-1 and TRBJ1-1; weak D call: TRBD1 (6 bases). Germline lookup yields CDR1 SQVTM and CDR2 ANQGSEA. The CDR3 loop spans 13 amino acids. V was cut by 6 bases and J by 1 base, with 12 bases left in between. In DNA form, the CDR3 reads TGCAGCGTCGCTGAACAGGGGAACACTGAAGCTTTCTTT. It codes for CSVAEQGNTEAFF.

The chain couples TRBV27 to TRBJ1-5; D gene uncertain. The germline V gene encodes CDR1 MNHEY and CDR2 SMNVEV (reference sequence). The CDR3 spans 14 residues. V was shortened by 6 bases and J by 1 base, with 10 bases between the two germline ends. The CDR3 region is CASRPMGSNQPQHF. The CDR3 region has the DNA TGTGCCAGCAGGCCTATGGGGAGCAATCAGCCCCAGCATTTT.

The rearrangement links TRBV6-4 to TRBJ1-2; D not resolved. Trimming removed 6 bases at V and 7 bases at J, with 24 bases between. This CDR3 is built from 16 residues. The germline gives CDR1 MRHNA, CDR2 SNTAGT. The chain's CDR3 is CASSALNDLKGGGYTF. CDR3 in DNA: TGTGCCAGCAGCGCCCTAAATGACCTGAAGGGAGGTGGCTACACCTTC.

The gene calls are TRBV20-1 and TRBJ2-1; the match to TRBD1 covers 9 bases. The CDR3 is 15 residues long. The germline gives CDR1 DFQATT, CDR2 SNEGSKA (reference sequence). V lost 0 bases to trimming and J lost 5 bases; unmatched junction nucleotides: 5. The CDR3, as DNA: TGCAGTGCTAGAGAACCGACAGGGGGTAACAATGAGCAGTTCTTC. Translated, it gives CSAREPTGGNNEQFF.

The chain has TRBV10-1 and TRBJ2-5; 9 bases are shared with TRBD2. With V trimmed by 8 bases and J by 7 bases, 14 bases remained unmatched. This CDR3 has 15 residues. Germline V CDR1 and CDR2: WNHNN, SYGVQD (reference sequence). CDR3 region: CASSEGIAGAGTQYF. As DNA, the CDR3 is TGCGCCAGCTCAGAAGGAATAGCGGGAGCGGGGACCCAGTACTTC.

The chain combines TRBV15 with TRBJ2-2; 11 bases are a match to TRBD2. With V trimmed by 2 bases and J by 7 bases, 6 bases remained unmatched. Per germline, CDR1 LNHNV and CDR2 YYDKDF (reference sequence). The CDR3 totals 16 residues. In nucleotides, the CDR3 is TGTGCCACCAGCAGACTTCTAGCGGGAGGAGGCGGGGAGCTGTTTTTT. This sequence encodes CATSRLLAGGGGELFF.

The genes are TRBV5-1 and TRBJ1-1; D remains unclear. Germline V gene data show CDR1 as SGHRS and CDR2 as YFSETQ. V lost 2 bases and J 5 bases, leaving 10 bases between the germline ends. The CDR3 consists of 13 residues. CDR3 amino acids: CASSFTSGTEAFF. The CDR3 DNA is TGCGCCAGCAGCTTTACCTCGGGGACTGAAGCTTTCTTT.

This sequence joins TRBV14 and TRBJ2-7, with 8 bases aligning to TRBD2. Per germline, CDR1 SGHDN and CDR2 FVKESK. The CDR3 contains 15 residues. Trimming cost V 4 bases and J 3 bases; bases outside gene matches: 8. The CDR3 sequence: CASSPLISGVYEQYF. DNA of the CDR3: TGTGCCAGCAGCCCCTTAATTAGCGGGGTCTACGAGCAGTACTTC.

This rearrangement joins TRBV10-3 to TRBJ2-1; D possibly corresponds to TRBD1 (5 bases). This CDR3 spans 16 amino acids. Trimming left V 0 bases short and J 3 bases short, with 12 bases between. Germline V gene lookup returns CDR1 ENHRY and CDR2 SYGVKD. This CDR3 reads CAISESEGQGYNEQFF. In DNA, the CDR3 is TGTGCCATCAGTGAGTCAGAAGGGCAGGGCTACAATGAGCAGTTCTTC.

This chain connects TRBV7-9 to TRBJ2-7; D may correspond to TRBD1 or TRBD2 (6 bases each). This CDR3 contains 17 residues. The germline gives CDR1 SEHNR, CDR2 FQNEAQ (reference sequence). V was pared by 5 bases and J by 6 bases, with 26 bases between. CDR3 in DNA: TGTGCCAGCAGCCCGCCTCTGGCCCGGGGGCTAGGATCCGAGCAGTACTTC. Translated, it gives CASSPPLARGLGSEQYF.